These 26 T cell receptor beta chains came from one sample sequenced in a study of OX40 agonist ivuxolimab in advanced cancers. Profiled with immunoSEQ multiplex PCR; TCRdb holds only in-frame clones, not every one. The sample holds about 17,000 clones, about 88% seen once. Sequenced here: CD4+ or CD8+ T cells sorted from blood, sampled in a trial of the OX40 agonist ivuxolimab. The receptors shown here come from an adult with an advanced solid tumor such as melanoma, head and neck, liver or kidney cancer.

The rearrangement uses TRBV6-4 and TRBJ1-6, with unresolved D. Trimming pared 2 bases from V and 6 bases from J, leaving 8 bases between. The V gene's germline CDR1 is MRHNA and CDR2 SNTAGT. The CDR3 spans 14 residues. CDR3 sequence: CASSDTTVNSPLHF. CDR3 coding DNA: TGTGCCAGCAGTGACACCACAGTTAATTCACCCCTCCACTTT.

This chain joins TRBV5-4 and TRBJ2-7; 8 bases agree with TRBD1. Trimming removed 4 bases from V and 1 base from J; junction bases left unmatched: 7. CDR1 and CDR2 (germline): SGHNT, YYREEE (reference sequence). This CDR3 has 15 amino acids. The CDR3 loop reads CASSQDREISYEQYF. The CDR3 DNA reads TGTGCCAGCAGCCAGGACAGGGAAATTTCCTACGAGCAGTACTTC. Full variable domain (remainder filled in from reference TRBV5-4 and TRBJ2-7): ETGVTQSPTHLIKTRGQQVTLRCSSQSGHNTVSWYQQALGQGPQFIFQYYREEENGRGNFPPRFSGLQFPNYSSELNVNALELDDSALYLCASSQDREISYEQYFGPGTRLTVT.

This clone showed up just a few times. The rearrangement joins TRBV19 to TRBJ1-6; perhaps TRBD1 as D (5 bases). V was clipped by 1 base and J by 10 bases, with 8 bases between them. Germline V gene sequence: CDR1 LNHDA, CDR2 SQIVND (reference sequence). This CDR3 has 13 residues. The CDR3 DNA follows: TGTGCCAGTAGTATAGTTGGGGGATCACCCCTCCACTTT. Its translation is CASSIVGGSPLHF.

The chain is built from TRBV7-6 and TRBJ1-1; weak D call: TRBD1 (5 bases). This CDR3 has 14 residues. CDR1 SGHVS and CDR2 FNYEAQ come from the germline V gene. V lost 8 bases and J lost 3, with 16 bases in between. CDR3 in DNA: TGTGCCAGCTTAATTACGCCGGGGGACACTGAAGCTTTCTTT. Its translation is CASLITPGDTEAFF.

The V and J genes are TRBV10-2 and TRBJ1-2, with D uncertain. Germline values: CDR1 WSHSY, CDR2 SAAADI. The CDR3 runs 14 residues. V was cut by 2 bases and J by 1 base, with 8 bases left in between. The CDR3 DNA reads TGCGCCAGCAGTGAGGCGAGGCTTAACTATGGCTACACCTTC. Amino acid sequence: CASSEARLNYGYTF.

The chain is built from TRBV9 and TRBJ2-7; D might be TRBD1 or TRBD2, each matching 5 bases. This CDR3 comprises 13 residues. Germline loops: CDR1 SGDLS, CDR2 YYNGEE. The ends were cut back, 3 bases at V and 4 bases at J, with 11 bases in the middle. CDR3 protein: CASSAGTDYEQYF. The CDR3 bases are TGTGCCAGCAGCGCCGGGACCGATTACGAGCAGTACTTC.

V gene TRBV27 combines with J gene TRBJ1-6; D remains unclear. Trimming took off 5 bases at V and 6 bases at J, with 8 bases between the two ends. CDR3 length equals 13 residues. Looked up from germline, CDR1 is MNHEY and CDR2 is SMNVEV (reference sequence). CDR3 nucleotide sequence: TGTGCCAGCAGTCCCGTCGTTAATTCACCCCTCCACTTT. Translation gives CASSPVVNSPLHF.

The chain carries TRBV15 and TRBJ1-5; 7 nucleotides line up with TRBD1. Germline V gives CDR1 LNHNV, CDR2 YYDKDF (reference sequence). CDR3 length equals 18 residues. The V segment lost 0 bases and the J segment 3 bases; nucleotides outside the gene matches: 11. The CDR3 region is CATSRDWSGQSFNQPQHF. The CDR3 DNA sequence: TGTGCCACCAGCAGAGATTGGTCGGGACAGTCGTTCAATCAGCCCCAGCATTTT.

The chain has TRBV11-2 and TRBJ1-5, with 12 bases lining up with TRBD1. V trimming: 0 bases; J trimming: 5 bases; junction bases outside the gene matches: 5. Germline values: CDR1 SGHAT, CDR2 FQNNGV. The CDR3 covers 17 residues. As DNA, the CDR3 is TGTGCCAGCAGCTTAGATTACGGGACAGGGGGCTATCAGCCCCAGCATTTT. Its protein is CASSLDYGTGGYQPQHF.

The V and J genes are TRBV4-1 and TRBJ1-5; 7 bases map to TRBD1. The CDR3 consists of 15 residues. Germline values: CDR1 MGHRA, CDR2 YSYEKL. With V trimmed by 3 bases and J by 4 bases, 6 bases remained unmatched. The DNA for the CDR3 is TGCGCCAGCAGCCACCAAGACAGGGCGAATCAGCCCCAGCATTTT. It yields the protein CASSHQDRANQPQHF.

The chain is built from TRBV6-5 and TRBJ1-1; a weak D match, TRBD1 (5 bases). CDR1 MNHEY and CDR2 SVGAGI come from the germline V gene. The CDR3 has 14 amino acids. Trimming stripped 0 bases from V and 8 bases from J, with 13 bases between. DNA of the CDR3: TGTGCCAGCAGTTACTCGTCGGGGGTTCTCGAAGCTTTCTTT. Translating it yields CASSYSSGVLEAFF.

J is TRBJ1-1 and V is TRBV20-1; D gene ambiguous. The CDR3 spans 9 residues. Germline V gene data show CDR1 as DFQATT and CDR2 as SNEGSKA (reference sequence). The germline V and J ends were trimmed by 5 bases and 6 bases, with 4 bases remaining between them. The CDR3 DNA reads TGCAGTGCTCGACCTGAAGCTTTCTTT. The encoded protein is CSARPEAFF.

The chain is built from TRBV6-5 and TRBJ1-2; D gene unclear. Germline CDR1 reads MNHEY; CDR2 reads SVGAGI. The V gene lost 6 bases and the J gene lost 10 bases, with 9 bases spanning the gap. CDR3 length equals 10 residues. The CDR3 loop reads CASRRIFYTF. The CDR3 bases are TGTGCCAGCAGACGTATTTTCTACACCTTC.

J is TRBJ1-2 and V is TRBV7-9; 7 bases are a match to TRBD1. Trimming at V came to 1 base and at J to 11 bases, leaving 4 bases not matched to a gene. The CDR3 loop spans 12 amino acids. CDR1 SEHNR and CDR2 FQNEAQ come from the germline V gene (reference sequence). The CDR3 nucleotides are TGTGCCAGCAGCTTAGGGGACAGTGGGTACACCTTC. Its protein is CASSLGDSGYTF.

The chain recombines TRBV5-4 with TRBJ1-2; the D is unclear. V lost 0 bases, J lost 3 bases, and 3 bases lay in between. Germline CDR1 reads SGHNT; CDR2 reads YYREEE (reference sequence). The CDR3 totals 12 residues. This CDR3 is CASSLGDYGYTF. The CDR3 region has the DNA TGTGCCAGCAGCTTGGGAGACTATGGCTACACCTTC.

The gene calls are TRBV29-1 and TRBJ2-7; D tentatively fits TRBD1 or TRBD2 (5 bases each). The germline V gene has CDR1 SQVTM and CDR2 ANQGSEA. CDR3 length equals 13 residues. The V end lost 7 bases, the J end lost 4 bases, and 17 bases lay between the germline ends. The DNA of the CDR3 is TGCAGCGCTGGCAGAGCCGGGACGTACGAGCAGTACTTC. Amino acids: CSAGRAGTYEQYF.

The J gene is TRBJ2-1, the V gene TRBV6-6, with 7 positions matching TRBD1. The ends lost 5 bases at V and 5 bases at J; junction bases unmatched: 9. Per the germline V gene, CDR1 is MNHNY and CDR2 is SVGAGI (reference sequence). This CDR3 region has 15 residues. The CDR3 spells CASSQRGTENNEQFF. Here the CDR3 DNA reads TGTGCCAGCAGTCAAAGGGGGACAGAAAACAATGAGCAGTTCTTC.

The V gene is TRBV6-6, the J gene TRBJ2-5; 15 bases are a match to TRBD2. This CDR3 is built from 16 residues. Looked up from germline, CDR1 is MNHNY and CDR2 is SVGAGI (reference sequence). With 6 bases clipped from V and 5 bases from J, the junction kept 7 bases outside the gene matches. CDR3 region: CASSPGLAGGTETQYF. The CDR3 bases are TGTGCCAGCAGCCCGGGACTAGCGGGGGGTACCGAGACCCAGTACTTC.

This sequence joins TRBV2 and TRBJ1-3; D is undetermined. The CDR3 length is 15 residues. Germline CDR1 reads SNHLY; CDR2 reads FYNNEI. With 6 bases removed from V and 2 bases from J, the gap between germline ends came to 14 bases. This CDR3 reads CASSRSDVTGNTIYF. The CDR3 DNA reads TGTGCCAGCAGCCGCTCGGATGTGACTGGAAACACCATATATTTT.

This clone was counted once. V gene TRBV12-5 combines with J gene TRBJ2-3; no firm D call. CDR3 size: 16 residues. Germline CDR1 and CDR2: LGHNT and FRNRAP. Trimming cost V 5 bases and J 1 base, with 16 bases left between them. CDR3 sequence reads: CASGPLGSGGTDTQYF. CDR3 nucleotide sequence: TGTGCTAGTGGTCCGTTGGGGTCCGGAGGCACAGATACGCAGTATTTT.

The rearrangement joins TRBV4-2 to TRBJ2-7, with D uncertain. CDR3 length: 14 amino acids. The V and J ends lost 1 base and 6 bases respectively, with 13 bases between them. Germline V gives CDR1 LGHNA, CDR2 YNFKEQ. In DNA, the CDR3 is TGTGCCAGCAGCCAAGTAGGGCAGCTGGGCGAGCAGTACTTC. Translated: CASSQVGQLGEQYF.

This chain uses TRBV19 with TRBJ1-1; TRBD1 is a possible D gene (5 bases). CDR1 and CDR2 from the germline V gene are LNHDA and SQIVND (reference sequence). This CDR3 region has 14 residues. The germline V and J ends were trimmed by 8 bases and 0 bases, with 13 bases remaining between them. CDR3 sequence: CASYRDVMNTEAFF. The DNA of the CDR3 is TGTGCCAGTTATAGGGACGTCATGAACACTGAAGCTTTCTTT.

The rearrangement uses TRBV10-1 and TRBJ2-7; D is perhaps TRBD1 or TRBD2 (5 bases each). CDR1 and CDR2 (germline): WNHNN, SYGVQD (reference sequence). V was pared by 6 bases and J by 3 bases, with 12 bases between. The length of the CDR3 is 13 residues. The CDR3 nucleotides are TGCGCCAGCAGAGCCGGGGCCGACTACGAGCAGTACTTC. Translating it yields CASRAGADYEQYF.

The chain employs TRBV9 and TRBJ1-1; D uncertain. Germline loops: CDR1 SGDLS, CDR2 YYNGEE. Trimming cost V 2 bases and J 0 bases, with 8 bases left between them. The CDR3 covers 14 residues. The CDR3 loop reads CASSVPPLNTEAFF. In DNA, the CDR3 is TGTGCCAGCAGCGTCCCCCCATTGAACACTGAAGCTTTCTTT.

The chain has TRBV12-5 and TRBJ1-2, with 9 bases matching TRBD1. CDR3 length: 14 residues. V gave up 7 bases and J gave up 7 bases; unmatched junction bases: 10. Germline V gene sequence: CDR1 LGHNT, CDR2 FRNRAP. The CDR3 sequence is CASARPGQGFGYTF. The CDR3 nucleotides are TGTGCTAGTGCCCGTCCGGGACAGGGTTTTGGCTACACCTTC.

The rearrangement uses TRBV7-9 and TRBJ1-2; D is unclear. The CDR3 has 13 residues. V dropped 3 bases and J dropped 11 bases, with 16 bases sitting between them. The germline V gene encodes CDR1 SEHNR and CDR2 FQNEAQ (reference sequence). The CDR3 loop reads CASSFPDRSGYTF. The CDR3 DNA follows: TGTGCCAGCAGCTTCCCGGATCGTTCGGGGTACACCTTC. The full variable domain, in which reference TRBV7-9 and TRBJ1-2 provide the parts outside the CDR3, is DTGVSQNPRHKITKRGQNVTFRCDPISEHNRLYWYRQTLGQGPEFLTYFQNEAQLEKSRLLSDRFSAERPKGSFSTLEIQRTEQGDSAMYLCASSFPDRSGYTFGSGTRLTVV.